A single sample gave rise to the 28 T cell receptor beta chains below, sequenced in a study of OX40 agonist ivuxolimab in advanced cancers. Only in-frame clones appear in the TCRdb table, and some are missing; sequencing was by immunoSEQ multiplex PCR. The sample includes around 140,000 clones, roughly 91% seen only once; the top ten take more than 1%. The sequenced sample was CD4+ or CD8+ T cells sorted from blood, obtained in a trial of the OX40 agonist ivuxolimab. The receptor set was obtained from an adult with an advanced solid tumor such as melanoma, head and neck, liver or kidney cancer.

CDR3 protein: CASSLEGGRGYTF. The CDR3 nucleotides are TGTGCCAGCAGCTTGGAGGGGGGGAGAGGCTACACCTTC. The rearrangement uses TRBV5-6 and TRBJ1-2; TRBD1 might be the D (6 bases). Between the trimmed V and J ends, which lost 0 bases and 8 bases, there was a span of 11 bases. Germline V gene sequence: CDR1 SGHDT, CDR2 YYEEEE. CDR3 length: 13 amino acids.

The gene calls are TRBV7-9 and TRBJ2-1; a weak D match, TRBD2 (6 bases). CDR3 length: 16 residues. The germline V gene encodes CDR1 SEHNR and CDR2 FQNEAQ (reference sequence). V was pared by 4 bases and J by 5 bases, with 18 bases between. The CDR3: CASSYRGTSKNNEQFF. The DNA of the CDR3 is TGTGCCAGCAGCTACCGCGGGACCAGTAAAAACAATGAGCAGTTCTTC.

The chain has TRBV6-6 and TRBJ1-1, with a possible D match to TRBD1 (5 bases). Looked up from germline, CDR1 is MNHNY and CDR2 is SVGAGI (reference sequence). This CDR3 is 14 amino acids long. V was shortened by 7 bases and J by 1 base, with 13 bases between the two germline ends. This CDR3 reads CASTPGRGNTEAFF. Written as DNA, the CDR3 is TGTGCCAGCACCCCGGGGCGGGGGAACACTGAAGCTTTCTTT.

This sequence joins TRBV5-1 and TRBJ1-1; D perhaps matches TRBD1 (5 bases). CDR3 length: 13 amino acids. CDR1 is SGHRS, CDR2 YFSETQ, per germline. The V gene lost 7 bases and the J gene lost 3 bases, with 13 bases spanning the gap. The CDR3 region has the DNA TGCGCCAGCTCGAGGGGCCTGGACACTGAAGCTTTCTTT. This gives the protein CASSRGLDTEAFF.

The CDR3 reads CASSVDPTGQGYTF. CDR3 sequence (DNA): TGTGCCAGCAGCGTAGACCCCACGGGTCAGGGCTACACCTTC. V usage is TRBV9 and J usage is TRBJ1-2; D not resolved. Trimming took off 0 bases at V and 8 bases at J, with 14 bases between the two ends. The CDR3 covers 14 residues. Looked up from germline, CDR1 is SGDLS and CDR2 is YYNGEE.

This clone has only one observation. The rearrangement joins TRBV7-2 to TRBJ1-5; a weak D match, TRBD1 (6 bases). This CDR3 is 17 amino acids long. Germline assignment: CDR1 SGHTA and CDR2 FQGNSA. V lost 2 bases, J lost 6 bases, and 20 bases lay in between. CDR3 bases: TGTGCCAGCAGCTTATCGCCCACAGGGAACGTCGGTCAGCCCCAGCATTTT. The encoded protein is CASSLSPTGNVGQPQHF.

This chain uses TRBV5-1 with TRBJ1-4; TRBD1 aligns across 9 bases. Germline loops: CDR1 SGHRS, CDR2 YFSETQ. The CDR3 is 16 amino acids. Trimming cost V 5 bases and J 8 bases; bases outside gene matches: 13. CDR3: CASRFQPGQGLEKLFF. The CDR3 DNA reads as TGCGCCAGCAGGTTCCAACCGGGACAGGGACTCGAAAAACTGTTTTTT.

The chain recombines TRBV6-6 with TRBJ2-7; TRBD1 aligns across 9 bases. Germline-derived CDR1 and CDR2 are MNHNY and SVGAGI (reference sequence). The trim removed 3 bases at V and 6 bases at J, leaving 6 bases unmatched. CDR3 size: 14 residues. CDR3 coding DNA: TGTGCCAGCAGTTATGGACAGGGGAGGGTCGAGCAGTACTTC. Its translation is CASSYGQGRVEQYF.

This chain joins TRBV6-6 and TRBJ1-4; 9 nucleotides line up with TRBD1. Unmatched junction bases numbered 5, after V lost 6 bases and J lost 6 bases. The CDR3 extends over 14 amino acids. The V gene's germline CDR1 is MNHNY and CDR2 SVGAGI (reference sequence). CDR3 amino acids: CASRTGGRDEKLFF. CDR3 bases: TGTGCCAGCAGAACAGGGGGCCGGGATGAAAAACTGTTTTTT.

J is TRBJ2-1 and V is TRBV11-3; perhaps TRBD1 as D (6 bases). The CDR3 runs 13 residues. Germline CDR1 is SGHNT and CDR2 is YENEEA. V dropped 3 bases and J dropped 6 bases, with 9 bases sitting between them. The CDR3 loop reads CASSFMTGNEQFF. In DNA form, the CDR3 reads TGTGCCAGCAGCTTCATGACAGGCAATGAGCAGTTCTTC.

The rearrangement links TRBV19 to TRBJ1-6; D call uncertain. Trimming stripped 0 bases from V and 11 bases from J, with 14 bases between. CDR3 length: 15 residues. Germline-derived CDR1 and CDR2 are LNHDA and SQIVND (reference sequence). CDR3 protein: CASSIDEIPRAPLHF. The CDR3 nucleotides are TGTGCCAGTAGTATAGATGAGATACCGCGGGCACCCCTCCACTTT.

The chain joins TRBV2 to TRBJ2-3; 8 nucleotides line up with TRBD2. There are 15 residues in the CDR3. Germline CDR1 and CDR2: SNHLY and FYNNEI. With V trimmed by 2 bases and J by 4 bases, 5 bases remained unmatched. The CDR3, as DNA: TGTGCCAGCAGTGAATTGGGACTAGGTTCAGATACGCAGTATTTT. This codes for CASSELGLGSDTQYF.

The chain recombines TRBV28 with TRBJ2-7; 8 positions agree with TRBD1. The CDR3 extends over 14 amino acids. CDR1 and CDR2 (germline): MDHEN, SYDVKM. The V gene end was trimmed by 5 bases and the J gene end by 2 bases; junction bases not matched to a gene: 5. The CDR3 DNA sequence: TGTGCCAGCAGTCCGGGACAGGCGACCTACGAGCAGTACTTC. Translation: CASSPGQATYEQYF.

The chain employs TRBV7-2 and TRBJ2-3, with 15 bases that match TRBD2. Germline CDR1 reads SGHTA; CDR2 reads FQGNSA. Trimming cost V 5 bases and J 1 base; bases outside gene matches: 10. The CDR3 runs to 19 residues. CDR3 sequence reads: CASSPRTSGRVIGTDTQYF. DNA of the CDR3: TGTGCCAGCAGCCCCCGGACTAGCGGGAGGGTAATCGGCACAGATACGCAGTATTTT.

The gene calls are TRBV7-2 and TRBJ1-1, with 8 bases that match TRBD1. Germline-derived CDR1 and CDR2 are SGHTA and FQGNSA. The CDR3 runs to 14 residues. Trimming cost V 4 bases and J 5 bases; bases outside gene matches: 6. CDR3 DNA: TGTGCCAGCAGCTCTCAGGGGGCAAATACTGAAGCTTTCTTT. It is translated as CASSSQGANTEAFF.

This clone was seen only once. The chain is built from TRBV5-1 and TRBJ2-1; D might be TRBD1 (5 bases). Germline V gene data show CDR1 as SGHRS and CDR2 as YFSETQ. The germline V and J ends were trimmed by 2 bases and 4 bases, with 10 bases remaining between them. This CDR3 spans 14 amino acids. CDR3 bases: TGCGCCAGCAGCTTAATGACAGATTACAATGAGCAGTTCTTC. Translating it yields CASSLMTDYNEQFF.

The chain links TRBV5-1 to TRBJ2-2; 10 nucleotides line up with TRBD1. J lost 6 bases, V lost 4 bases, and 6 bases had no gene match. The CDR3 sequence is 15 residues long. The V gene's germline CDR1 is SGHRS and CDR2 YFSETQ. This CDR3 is CASSRPGQGSGELFF. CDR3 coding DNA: TGCGCCAGCAGCCGTCCGGGACAGGGGTCCGGGGAGCTGTTTTTT.

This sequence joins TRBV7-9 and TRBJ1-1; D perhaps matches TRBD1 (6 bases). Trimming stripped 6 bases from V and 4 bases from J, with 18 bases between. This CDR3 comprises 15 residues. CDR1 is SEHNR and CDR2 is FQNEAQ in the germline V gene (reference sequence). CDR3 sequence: CASSRWAGVITEAFF. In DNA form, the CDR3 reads TGTGCCAGCAGTCGCTGGGCAGGGGTAATCACTGAAGCTTTCTTT.

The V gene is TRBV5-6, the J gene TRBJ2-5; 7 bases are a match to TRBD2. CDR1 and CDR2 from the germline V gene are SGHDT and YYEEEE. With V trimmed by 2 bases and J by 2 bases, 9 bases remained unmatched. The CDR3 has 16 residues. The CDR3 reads CASSLVGRDLQETQYF. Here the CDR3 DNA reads TGTGCCAGCAGCTTAGTAGGGAGGGATTTACAAGAGACCCAGTACTTC.

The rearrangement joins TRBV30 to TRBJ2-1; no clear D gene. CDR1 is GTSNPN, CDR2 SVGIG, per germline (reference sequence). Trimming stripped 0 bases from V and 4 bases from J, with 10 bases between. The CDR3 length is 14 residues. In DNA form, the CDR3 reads TGTGCCTGGAGTGTAGATGTGAGGTACAATGAGCAGTTCTTC. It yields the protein CAWSVDVRYNEQFF. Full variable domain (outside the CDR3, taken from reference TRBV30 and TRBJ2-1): SQTIHQWPATLVQPVGSPLSLECTVEGTSNPNLYWYRQAAGRGLQLLFYSVGIGQISSEVPQNLSASRPQDRQFILSSKKLLLSDSGFYLCAWSVDVRYNEQFFGPGTRLTVL.

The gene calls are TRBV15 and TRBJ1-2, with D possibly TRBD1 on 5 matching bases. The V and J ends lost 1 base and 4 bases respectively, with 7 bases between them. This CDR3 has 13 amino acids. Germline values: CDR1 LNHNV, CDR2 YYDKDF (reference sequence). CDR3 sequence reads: CATSRGGVYGYTF. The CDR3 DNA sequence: TGTGCCACCAGCAGAGGAGGGGTCTATGGCTACACCTTC.

The CDR3 loop is CASSPPVRRGYTF. CDR3 bases: TGTGCCAGCAGTCCCCCGGTCAGAAGAGGCTACACCTTC. The chain links TRBV28 to TRBJ1-2, with unresolved D. Trimming removed 5 bases from V and 8 bases from J, with 15 bases in between. From germline, CDR1 is MDHEN and CDR2 SYDVKM. CDR3 length: 13 residues.

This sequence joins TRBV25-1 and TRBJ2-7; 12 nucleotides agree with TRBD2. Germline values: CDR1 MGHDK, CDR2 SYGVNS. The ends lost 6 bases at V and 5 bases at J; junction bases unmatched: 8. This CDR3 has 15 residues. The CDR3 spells CASRTSGRIPHEQYF. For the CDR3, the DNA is TGTGCCAGCAGGACTAGCGGGAGAATCCCCCACGAGCAGTACTTC.

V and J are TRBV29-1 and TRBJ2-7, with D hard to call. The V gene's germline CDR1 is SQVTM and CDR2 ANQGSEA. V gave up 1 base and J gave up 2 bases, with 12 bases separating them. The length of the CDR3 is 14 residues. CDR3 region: CSVEGLRRPYEQYF. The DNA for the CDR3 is TGCAGCGTTGAAGGACTGCGTCGCCCCTACGAGCAGTACTTC.

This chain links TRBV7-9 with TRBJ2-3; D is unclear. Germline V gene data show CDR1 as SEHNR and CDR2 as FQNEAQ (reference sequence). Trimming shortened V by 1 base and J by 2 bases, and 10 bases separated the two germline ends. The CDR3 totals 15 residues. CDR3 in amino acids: CASSLDLTHTDTQYF. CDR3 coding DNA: TGTGCCAGCAGCTTAGATCTCACCCACACAGATACGCAGTATTTT.

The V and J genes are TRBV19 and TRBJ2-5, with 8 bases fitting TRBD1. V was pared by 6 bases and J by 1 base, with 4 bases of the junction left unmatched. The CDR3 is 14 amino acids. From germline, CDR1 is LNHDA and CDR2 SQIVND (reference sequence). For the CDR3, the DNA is TGTGCCAGTAGGCCTACAGGGGGCCAAGAGACCCAGTACTTC. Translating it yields CASRPTGGQETQYF.

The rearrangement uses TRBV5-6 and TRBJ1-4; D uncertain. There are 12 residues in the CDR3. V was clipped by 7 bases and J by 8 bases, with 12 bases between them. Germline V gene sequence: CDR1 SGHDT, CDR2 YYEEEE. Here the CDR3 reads CASSSVREKLFF. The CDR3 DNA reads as TGTGCCAGCTCATCTGTTAGGGAAAAACTGTTTTTT.

The CDR3, as DNA: TGCGCCAGCAGTGATGGGACCGCGAATGAAAAACTGTTTTTT. As protein: CASSDGTANEKLFF. V gene TRBV5-1 combines with J gene TRBJ1-4, with a weak D call TRBD1 (5 bases). This CDR3 contains 14 residues. Germline CDR1 SGHRS, CDR2 YFSETQ. The V and J ends lost 5 bases and 5 bases respectively, with 13 bases between them.